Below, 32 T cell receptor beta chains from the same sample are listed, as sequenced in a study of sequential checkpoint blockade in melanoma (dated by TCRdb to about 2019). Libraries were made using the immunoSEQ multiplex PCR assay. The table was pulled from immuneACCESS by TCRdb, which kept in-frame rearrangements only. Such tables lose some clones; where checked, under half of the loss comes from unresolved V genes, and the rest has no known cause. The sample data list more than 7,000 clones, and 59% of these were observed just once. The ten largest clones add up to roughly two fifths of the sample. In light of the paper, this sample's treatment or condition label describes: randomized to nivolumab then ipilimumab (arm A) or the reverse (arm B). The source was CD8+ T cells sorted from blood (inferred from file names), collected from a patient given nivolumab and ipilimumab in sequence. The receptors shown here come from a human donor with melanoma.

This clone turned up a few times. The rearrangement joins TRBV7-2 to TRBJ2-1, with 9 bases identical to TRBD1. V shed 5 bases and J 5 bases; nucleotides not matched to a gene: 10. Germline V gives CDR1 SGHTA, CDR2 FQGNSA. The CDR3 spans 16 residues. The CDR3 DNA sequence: TGTGCCAGCAGCCAAGTTCCGGGACAGGGAGACAATGAGCAGTTCTTC. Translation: CASSQVPGQGDNEQFF. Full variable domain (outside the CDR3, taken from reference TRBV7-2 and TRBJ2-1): GAGVSQSPSNKVTEKGKDVELRCDPISGHTALYWYRQSLGQGLEFLIYFQGNSAPDKSGLPSDRFSAERTGGSVSTLTIQRTQQEDSAVYLCASSQVPGQGDNEQFFGPGTRLTVL.

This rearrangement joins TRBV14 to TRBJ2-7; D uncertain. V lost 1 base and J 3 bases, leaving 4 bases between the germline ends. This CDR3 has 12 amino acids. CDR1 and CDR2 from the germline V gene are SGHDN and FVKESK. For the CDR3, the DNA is TGTGCCAGCAGCCAAGGGAGCTACGAGCAGTACTTC. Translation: CASSQGSYEQYF. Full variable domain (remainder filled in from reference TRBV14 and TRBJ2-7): EAGVTQFPSHSVIEKGQTVTLRCDPISGHDNLYWYRRVMGKEIKFLLHFVKESKQDESGMPNNRFLAERTGGTYSTLKVQPAELEDSGVYFCASSQGSYEQYFGPGTRLTVT.

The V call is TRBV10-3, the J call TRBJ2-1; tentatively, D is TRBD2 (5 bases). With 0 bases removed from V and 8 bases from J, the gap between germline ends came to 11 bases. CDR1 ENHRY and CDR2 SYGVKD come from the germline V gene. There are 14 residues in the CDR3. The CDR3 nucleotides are TGTGCCATCAGTGAGTCCGCGGGCTGGGATGAGCAGTTCTTC. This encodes CAISESAGWDEQFF.

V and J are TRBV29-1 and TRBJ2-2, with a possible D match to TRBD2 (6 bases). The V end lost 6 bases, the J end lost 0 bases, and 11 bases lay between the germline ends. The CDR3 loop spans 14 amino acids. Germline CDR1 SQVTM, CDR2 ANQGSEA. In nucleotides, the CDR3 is TGCAGCGTCGGGACTGGCGCGAACACCGGGGAGCTGTTTTTT. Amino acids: CSVGTGANTGELFF.

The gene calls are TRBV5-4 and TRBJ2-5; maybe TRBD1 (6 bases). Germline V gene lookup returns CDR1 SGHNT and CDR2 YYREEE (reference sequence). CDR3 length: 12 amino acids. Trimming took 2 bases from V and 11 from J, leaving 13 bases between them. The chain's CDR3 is CASSLQGMEQYF. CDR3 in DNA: TGTGCCAGCAGCTTACAGGGCATGGAGCAGTACTTC.

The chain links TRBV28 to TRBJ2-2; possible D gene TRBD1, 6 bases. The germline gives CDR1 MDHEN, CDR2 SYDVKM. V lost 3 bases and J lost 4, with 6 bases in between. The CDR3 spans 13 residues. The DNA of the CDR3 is TGTGCCAGCAGTTTCAGGGGCACCGGGGAGCTGTTTTTT. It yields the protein CASSFRGTGELFF.

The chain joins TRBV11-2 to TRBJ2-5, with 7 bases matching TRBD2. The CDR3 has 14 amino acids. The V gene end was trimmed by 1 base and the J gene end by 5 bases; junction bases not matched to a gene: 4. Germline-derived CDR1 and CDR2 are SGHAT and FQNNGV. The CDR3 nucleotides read TGTGCCAGCAGCTTAGGGGGGGGTATGGAGACCCAGTACTTC. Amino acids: CASSLGGGMETQYF.

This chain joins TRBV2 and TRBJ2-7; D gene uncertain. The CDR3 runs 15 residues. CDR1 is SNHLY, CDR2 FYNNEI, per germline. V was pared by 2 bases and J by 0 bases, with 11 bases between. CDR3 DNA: TGTGCCAGCAGTGAAAGGTCAGCGAGCTCCTACGAGCAGTACTTC. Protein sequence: CASSERSASSYEQYF. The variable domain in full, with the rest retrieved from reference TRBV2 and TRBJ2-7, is EPEVTQTPSHQVTQMGQEVILRCVPISNHLYFYWYRQILGQKVEFLVSFYNNEISEKSEIFDDQFSVERPDGSNFTLKIRSTKLEDSAMYFCASSERSASSYEQYFGPGTRLTVT.

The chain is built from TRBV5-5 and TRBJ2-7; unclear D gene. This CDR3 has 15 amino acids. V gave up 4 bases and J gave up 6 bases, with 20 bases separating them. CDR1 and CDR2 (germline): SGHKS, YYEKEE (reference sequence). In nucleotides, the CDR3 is TGTGCCAGCAGCCCCCTTTTAAACGTCTTGCGCGAGCAGTACTTC. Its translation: CASSPLLNVLREQYF.

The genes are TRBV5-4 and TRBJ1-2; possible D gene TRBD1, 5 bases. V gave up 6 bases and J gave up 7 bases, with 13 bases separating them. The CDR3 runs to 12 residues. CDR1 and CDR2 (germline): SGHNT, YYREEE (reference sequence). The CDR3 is CASNRGRAGYTF. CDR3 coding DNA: TGTGCCAGCAATCGGGGGAGGGCTGGCTACACCTTC.

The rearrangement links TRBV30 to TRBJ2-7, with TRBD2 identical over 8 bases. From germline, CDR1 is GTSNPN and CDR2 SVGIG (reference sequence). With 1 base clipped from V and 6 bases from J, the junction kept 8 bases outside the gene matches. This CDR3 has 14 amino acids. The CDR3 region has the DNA TGTGCCTGGAGTGCGGGACGGGGGGGACCCGAGCAGTACTTC. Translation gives CAWSAGRGGPEQYF.

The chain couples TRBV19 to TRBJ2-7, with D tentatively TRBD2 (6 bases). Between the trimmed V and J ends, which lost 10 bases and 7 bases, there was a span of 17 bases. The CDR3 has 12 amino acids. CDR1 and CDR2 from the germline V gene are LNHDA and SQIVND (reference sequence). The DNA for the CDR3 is TGTGCCACTGGACTACCTCCCGGAGAGCAGTACTTC. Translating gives CATGLPPGEQYF.

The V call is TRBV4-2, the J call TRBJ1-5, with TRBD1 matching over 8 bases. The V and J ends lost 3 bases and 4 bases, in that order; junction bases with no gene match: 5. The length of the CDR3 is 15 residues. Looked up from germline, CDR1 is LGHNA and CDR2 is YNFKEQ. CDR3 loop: CASSHSTGVNQPQHF. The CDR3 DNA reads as TGTGCCAGCAGCCACTCGACAGGGGTAAATCAGCCCCAGCATTTT.

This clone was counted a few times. CDR3 in DNA: TGCGCCAGCAGCCGGACTGGGCAACGCTCCTACGAGCAGTACTTC. Amino acids: CASSRTGQRSYEQYF. The V and J genes are TRBV10-2 and TRBJ2-5, with D possibly TRBD2 on 5 matching bases. The J call may be wrong; the DNA end is better matched by TRBJ2-7. Germline CDR1 and CDR2: WSHSY and SAAADI. The CDR3 loop spans 15 amino acids.

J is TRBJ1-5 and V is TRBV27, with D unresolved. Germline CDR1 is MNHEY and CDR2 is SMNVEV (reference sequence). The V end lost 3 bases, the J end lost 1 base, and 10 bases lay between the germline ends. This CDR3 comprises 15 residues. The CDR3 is CASSLAGGSNQPQHF. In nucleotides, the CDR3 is TGTGCCAGCAGTTTGGCGGGCGGGAGCAATCAGCCCCAGCATTTT.

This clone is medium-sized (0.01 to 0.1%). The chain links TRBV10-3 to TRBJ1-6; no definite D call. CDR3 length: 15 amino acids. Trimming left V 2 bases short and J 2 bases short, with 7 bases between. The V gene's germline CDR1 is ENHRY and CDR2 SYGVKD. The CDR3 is CAISEGVTYNSPLHF. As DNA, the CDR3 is TGTGCCATCAGTGAGGGAGTAACCTATAATTCACCCCTCCACTTT.

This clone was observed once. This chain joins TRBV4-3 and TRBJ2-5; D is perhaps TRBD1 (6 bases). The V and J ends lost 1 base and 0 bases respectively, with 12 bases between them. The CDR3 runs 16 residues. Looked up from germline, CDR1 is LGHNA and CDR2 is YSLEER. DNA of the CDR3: TGCGCCAGCAGCCAAGTATACACAGGGAACCAAGAGACCCAGTACTTC. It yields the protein CASSQVYTGNQETQYF.

CDR3 residues: CASRSGPQGNQPQHF. The CDR3 nucleotides are TGTGCCAGCAGATCCGGGCCCCAGGGGAATCAGCCCCAGCATTTT. This chain connects TRBV28 to TRBJ1-5; D possibly corresponds to TRBD1 (6 bases). The CDR3 runs 15 residues. The germline V gene encodes CDR1 MDHEN and CDR2 SYDVKM. With 6 bases removed from V and 4 bases from J, the gap between germline ends came to 16 bases.

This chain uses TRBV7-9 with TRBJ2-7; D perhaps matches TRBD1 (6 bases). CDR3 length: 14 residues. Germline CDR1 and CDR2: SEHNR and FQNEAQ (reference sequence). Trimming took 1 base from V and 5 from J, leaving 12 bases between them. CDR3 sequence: CASSLEDSGNEQYF. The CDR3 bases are TGTGCCAGCAGCTTAGAGGACAGCGGAAACGAGCAGTACTTC.

CDR3 region: CASSPRGQGPGELFF. The CDR3 DNA is TGCGCCAGCAGCCCTCGCGGACAGGGTCCCGGGGAGCTGTTTTTT. This rearrangement joins TRBV4-1 to TRBJ2-2; 8 bases align to TRBD1. The CDR3 is 15 residues long. The germline gives CDR1 MGHRA, CDR2 YSYEKL. The V and J ends lost 4 bases and 6 bases, in that order; junction bases with no gene match: 7.

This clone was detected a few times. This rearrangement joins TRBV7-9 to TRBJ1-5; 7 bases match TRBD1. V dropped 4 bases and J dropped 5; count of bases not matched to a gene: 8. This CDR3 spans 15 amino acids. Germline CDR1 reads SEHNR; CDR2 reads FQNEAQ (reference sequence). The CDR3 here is CASSSTGPGHQPQHF. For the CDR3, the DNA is TGTGCCAGCAGCTCGACAGGGCCTGGTCATCAGCCCCAGCATTTT.

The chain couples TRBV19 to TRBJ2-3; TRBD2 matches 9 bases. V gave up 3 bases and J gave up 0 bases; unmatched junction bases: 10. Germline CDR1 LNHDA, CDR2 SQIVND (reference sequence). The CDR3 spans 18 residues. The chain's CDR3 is CASSIFGGGEYSTDTQYF. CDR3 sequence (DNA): TGTGCCAGTAGTATCTTCGGCGGGGGGGAATATAGCACAGATACGCAGTATTTT.

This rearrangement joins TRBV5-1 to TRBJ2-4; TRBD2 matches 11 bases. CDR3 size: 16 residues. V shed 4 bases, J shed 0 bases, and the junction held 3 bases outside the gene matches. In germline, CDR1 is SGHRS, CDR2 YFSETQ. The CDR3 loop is CASSPSGGLAKNIQYF. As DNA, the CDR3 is TGCGCCAGCAGCCCTAGCGGGGGGCTAGCCAAAAACATTCAGTACTTC. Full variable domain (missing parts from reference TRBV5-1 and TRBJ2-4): KAGVTQTPRYLIKTRGQQVTLSCSPISGHRSVSWYQQTPGQGLQFLFEYFSETQRNKGNFPGRFSGRQFSNSRSEMNVSTLELGDSALYLCASSPSGGLAKNIQYFGAGTRLSVL.

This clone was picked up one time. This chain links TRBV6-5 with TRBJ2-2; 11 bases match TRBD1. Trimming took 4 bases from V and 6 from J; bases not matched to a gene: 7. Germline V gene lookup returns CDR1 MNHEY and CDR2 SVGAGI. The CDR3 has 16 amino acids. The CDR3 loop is CASSSIPGQGAGELFF. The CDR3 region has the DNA TGTGCCAGCAGTTCGATTCCGGGACAGGGGGCCGGGGAGCTGTTTTTT.

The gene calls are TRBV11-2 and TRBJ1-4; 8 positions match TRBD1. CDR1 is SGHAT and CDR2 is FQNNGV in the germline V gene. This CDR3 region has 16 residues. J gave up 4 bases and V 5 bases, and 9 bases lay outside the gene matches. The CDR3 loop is CASSPLPDRVNEKLFF. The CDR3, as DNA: TGTGCCAGCAGCCCCCTCCCGGACAGGGTTAATGAAAAACTGTTTTTT.

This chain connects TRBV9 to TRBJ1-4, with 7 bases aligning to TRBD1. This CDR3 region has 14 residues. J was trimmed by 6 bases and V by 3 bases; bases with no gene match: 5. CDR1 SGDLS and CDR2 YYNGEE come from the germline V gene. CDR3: CASSGGGSDEKLFF. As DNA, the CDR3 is TGTGCCAGCAGCGGAGGGGGCTCGGATGAAAAACTGTTTTTT.

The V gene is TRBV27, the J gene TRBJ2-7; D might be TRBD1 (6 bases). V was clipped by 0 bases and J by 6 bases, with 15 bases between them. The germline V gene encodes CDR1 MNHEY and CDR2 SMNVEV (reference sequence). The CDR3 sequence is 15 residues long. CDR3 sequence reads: CASSLSGAGVLEQYF. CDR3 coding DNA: TGTGCCAGCAGTTTATCCGGGGCAGGGGTGCTCGAGCAGTACTTC.

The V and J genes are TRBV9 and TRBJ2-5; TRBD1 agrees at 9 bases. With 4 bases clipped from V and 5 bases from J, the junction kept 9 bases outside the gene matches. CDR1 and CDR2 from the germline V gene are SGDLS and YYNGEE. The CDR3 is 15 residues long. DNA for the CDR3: TGTGCCAGCAGCACCGGGACAGGGTCGTTGGAGACCCAGTACTTC. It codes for CASSTGTGSLETQYF.

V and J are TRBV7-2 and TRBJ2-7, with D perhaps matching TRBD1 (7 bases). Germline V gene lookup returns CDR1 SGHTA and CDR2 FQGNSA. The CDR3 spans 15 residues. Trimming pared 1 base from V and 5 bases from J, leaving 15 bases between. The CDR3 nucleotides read TGTGCCAGCAGCTTAGGGGTTGGAGGGGGCAACGAGCAGTACTTC. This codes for CASSLGVGGGNEQYF.

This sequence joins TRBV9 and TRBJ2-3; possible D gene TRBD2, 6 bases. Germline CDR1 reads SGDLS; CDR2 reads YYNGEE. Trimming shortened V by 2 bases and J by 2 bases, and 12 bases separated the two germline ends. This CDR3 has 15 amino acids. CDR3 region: CASSVGGLYTDTQYF. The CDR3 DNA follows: TGTGCCAGCAGCGTGGGGGGACTTTACACAGATACGCAGTATTTT. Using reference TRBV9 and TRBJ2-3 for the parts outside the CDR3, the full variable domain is DSGVTQTPKHLITATGQRVTLRCSPRSGDLSVYWYQQSLDQGLQFLIQYYNGEERAKGNILERFSAQQFPDLHSELNLSSLELGDSALYFCASSVGGLYTDTQYFGPGTRLTVL.

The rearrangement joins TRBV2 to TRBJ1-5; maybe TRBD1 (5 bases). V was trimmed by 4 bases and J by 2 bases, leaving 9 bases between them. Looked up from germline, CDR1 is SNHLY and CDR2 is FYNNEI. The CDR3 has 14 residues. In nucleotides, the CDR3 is TGTGCCAGCAGTGGGGGCAGTCGCAATCAGCCCCAGCATTTT. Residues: CASSGGSRNQPQHF.

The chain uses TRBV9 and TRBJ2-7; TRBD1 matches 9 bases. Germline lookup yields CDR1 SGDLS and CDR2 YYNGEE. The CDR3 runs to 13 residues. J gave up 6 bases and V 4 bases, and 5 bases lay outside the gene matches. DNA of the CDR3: TGTGCCAGCAGCCCCAGGACAGGGGTCGAGCAGTACTTC. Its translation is CASSPRTGVEQYF.